This T cell receptor (beta chain) was captured by sequencing in a study of T cell responses to AZD1222 COVID-19 vaccine. Assay used: immunoSEQ multiplex PCR; TCRdb lists only in-frame clones, some missing. The sample yields some 130,000 clones, about 90% seen once. Germline-derived CDR1 and CDR2 are SGHVS and FQNEAQ. With 5 bases clipped from V and 3 bases from J, the junction kept 19 bases outside the gene matches. The CDR3 length is 19 residues. Study results and limitations: The number of AZD1222 recipients seropositive at baseline was only 6 or 7. The study found Spike-specific TCR breadth and depth rose after two AZD1222 doses. Donors in the cohort were predominantly white British and more often female, and clonal diversity was possibly underestimated.

Details on this clone: Its antigen is still unknown.

The chain has TRBV7-8 and TRBJ1-5, with 7 bases aligning to TRBD1. Sequences were derived from peripheral blood, sampled on day 0 of AZD1222 vaccination. The receptor was isolated from an adult in good health. The CDR3 sequence: CASSPYGTAKQGSNQPQHF. CDR3 DNA: TGTGCCAGCAGCCCGTATGGGACAGCTAAACAAGGGTCCAATCAGCCCCAGCATTTT.